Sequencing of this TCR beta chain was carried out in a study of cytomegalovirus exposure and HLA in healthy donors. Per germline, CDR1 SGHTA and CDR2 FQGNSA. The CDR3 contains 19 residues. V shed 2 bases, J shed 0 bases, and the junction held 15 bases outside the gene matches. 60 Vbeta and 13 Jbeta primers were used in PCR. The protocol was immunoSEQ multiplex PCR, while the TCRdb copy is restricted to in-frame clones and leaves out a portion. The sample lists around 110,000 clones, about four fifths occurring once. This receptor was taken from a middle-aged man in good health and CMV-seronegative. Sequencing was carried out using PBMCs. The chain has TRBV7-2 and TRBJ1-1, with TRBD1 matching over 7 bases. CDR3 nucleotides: TGTGCCAGCAGCTTACCACGTCTGGTTACAGGGGCCCTGAACACTGAAGCTTTCTTT. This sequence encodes CASSLPRLVTGALNTEAFF.